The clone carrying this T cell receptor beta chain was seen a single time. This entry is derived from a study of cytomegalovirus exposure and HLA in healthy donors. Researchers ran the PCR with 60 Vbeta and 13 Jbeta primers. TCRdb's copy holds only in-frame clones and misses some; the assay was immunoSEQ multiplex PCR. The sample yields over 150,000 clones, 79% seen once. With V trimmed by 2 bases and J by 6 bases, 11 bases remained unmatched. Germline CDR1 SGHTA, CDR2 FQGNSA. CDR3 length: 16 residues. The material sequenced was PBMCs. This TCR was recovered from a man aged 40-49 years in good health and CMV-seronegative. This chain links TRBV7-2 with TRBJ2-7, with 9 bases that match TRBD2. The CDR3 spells CASSLYQAGGSVEQYF. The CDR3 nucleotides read TGTGCCAGCAGCTTATATCAAGCGGGAGGAAGCGTCGAGCAGTACTTC.